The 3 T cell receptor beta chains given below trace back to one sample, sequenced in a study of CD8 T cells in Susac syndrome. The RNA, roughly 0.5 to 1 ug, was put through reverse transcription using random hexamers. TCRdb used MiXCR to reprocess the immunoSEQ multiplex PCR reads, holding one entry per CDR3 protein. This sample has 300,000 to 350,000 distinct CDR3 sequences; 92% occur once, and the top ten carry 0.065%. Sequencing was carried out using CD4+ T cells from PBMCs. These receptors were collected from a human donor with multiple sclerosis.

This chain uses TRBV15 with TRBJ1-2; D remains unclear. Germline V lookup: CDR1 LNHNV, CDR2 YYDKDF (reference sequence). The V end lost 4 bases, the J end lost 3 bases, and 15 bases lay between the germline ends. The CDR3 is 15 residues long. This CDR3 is CATSKAHSADYGYTF. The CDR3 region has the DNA TGTGCCACCAGCAAGGCCCACTCGGCGGACTATGGCTACACCTTC. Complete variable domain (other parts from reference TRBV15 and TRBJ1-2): DAMVIQNPRYQVTQFGKPVTLSCSQTLNHNVMYWYQQKSSQAPKLLFHYYDKDFNNEADTPDNFQSRRPNTSFCFLDIRSPGLGDTAMYLCATSKAHSADYGYTFGSGTRLTVV.

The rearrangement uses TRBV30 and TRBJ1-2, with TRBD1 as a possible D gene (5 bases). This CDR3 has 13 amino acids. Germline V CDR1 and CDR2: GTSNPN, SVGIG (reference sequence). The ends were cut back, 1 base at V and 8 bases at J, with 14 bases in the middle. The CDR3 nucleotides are TGTGCCTGGAGTGGGTACGAGGGGAGCGGCTACACCTTC. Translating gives CAWSGYEGSGYTF. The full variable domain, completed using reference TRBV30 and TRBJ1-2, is SQTIHQWPATLVQPVGSPLSLECTVEGTSNPNLYWYRQAAGRGLQLLFYSVGIGQISSEVPQNLSASRPQDRQFILSSKKLLLSDSGFYLCAWSGYEGSGYTFGSGTRLTVV.

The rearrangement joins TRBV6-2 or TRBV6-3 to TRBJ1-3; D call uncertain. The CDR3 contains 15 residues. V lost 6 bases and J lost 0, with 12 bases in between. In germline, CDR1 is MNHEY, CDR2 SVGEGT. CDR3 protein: CASRQGLNSGNTIYF. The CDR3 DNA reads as TGTGCCAGCAGACAAGGACTGAACTCTGGAAACACCATATATTTT.